This TCR beta chain was retrieved from a study of blood T cell repertoires in COVID-19. The table came from immunoSEQ multiplex PCR; TCRdb's copy has only in-frame clones and leaves some out. The sample yields a few hundred thousand clones, about 90% seen once. Participant-reported clinical history was the basis for cohort assignment. Germline CDR1 is LGHDT and CDR2 is YNNKEL (reference sequence). V lost 6 bases to trimming and J lost 6 bases, with 18 bases between them. There are 14 residues in the CDR3. This receptor was obtained from a woman between 25 and 40 years old who had recovered from COVID-19. Sequenced sample: PBMCs or T cells enriched from blood (not recorded which). This chain joins TRBV3-1 (or the pseudogene TRBV3-2) and TRBJ2-7; D call uncertain. CDR3 nucleotide sequence: TGTGCCAGCAGTACAAGAGGTCATGCGAGCGAGCAGTACTTC. This encodes CASSTRGHASEQYF.